This T cell receptor beta chain is drawn from a study of Graves' ophthalmopathy and Graves' hyperthyroidism. Diagnosis was based on clinical symptoms, serum thyroxine, TRAb, thyroid ultrasound and orbital computed tomography. Study results and caveats: In blood appeared most of the expanded thyroid clonotypes whose frequency exceeded 0.001.

V gave up 4 bases and J gave up 0 bases, with 12 bases separating them. The V gene's germline CDR1 is SQVTM and CDR2 ANQGSEA. CDR3 length: 14 amino acids. This clonotype came up many times. Its target is not known. RNA served as the template for amplifying TCR beta CDR3 regions. The first-round RT-PCR employed HTBI primers together with the Qiagen OneStep RT-PCR kit. A multiplex PCR was then performed as the second round. TCRdb analysed the multiplex PCR reads with MiXCR anew, one entry per CDR3 protein. The sample carries 260,000 or so distinct CDR3 sequences, 40% to 50% recorded once. Sequenced material: peripheral blood. The TCR comes from an adult man with Graves' ophthalmopathy. The gene calls are TRBV29-1 and TRBJ1-2, with a possible D match to TRBD1 (5 bases). Written as DNA, the CDR3 is TGCAGCGTTGGGTTGACAGATTCTAACTATGGCTACACCTTC. Its translation is CSVGLTDSNYGYTF.